This record looks at one T cell receptor beta chain sequence and its context. This specimen belongs to a study of blood T cell repertoires in COVID-19. Study at large: Whether acute or convalescent, the COVID-19 samples came from the United States, Italy and Spain. T cells, B-cell-depleted T cells, or PBMCs supplied cDNA or gDNA.

Assay used: immunoSEQ multiplex PCR; TCRdb lists only in-frame clones, some missing. The repertoire holds tens of thousands of clones, with about 91% as singletons. The CDR3 consists of 14 residues. Source material: peripheral blood. This TCR was sampled from a woman in her seventies with active COVID-19. This chain connects TRBV21-1 to TRBJ1-5. TRBV21-1 corresponds to a pseudogene. The CDR3: CASSSWEGDQPQHF. As DNA, the CDR3 is TGTGCCAGCAGCTCCTGGGAGGGAGATCAGCCCCAGCATTTT.